The rows below give T cell receptor beta chains drawn from one sample of a study of cytomegalovirus exposure and HLA in healthy donors. The method was immunoSEQ multiplex PCR; TCRdb's version includes in-frame clones alone and lacks a portion of them. Of some 130,000 clones in the sample, about two thirds are singletons; the top ten hold under 5.5%. The specimen sequenced was PBMCs. The source is a man aged 50 to 59 in good health and CMV-seropositive. Both conserved end residues are part of each CDR3. Each record gives: V gene, clone size, D gene, J gene, CDR3 protein, CDR3 DNA. D genes are given only for firm matches. The size entry is marked missing in some rows and otherwise reads once, few, many or a size class.

V: TRBV6-5; size: few; D: TRBD1; J: TRBJ1-2; CDR3: CASMSTGVNYGYTF; DNA: TGTGCCAGCATGTCCACAGGGGTTAACTATGGCTACACCTTC
V: TRBV7-9; size: .; D: TRBD1; J: TRBJ1-2; CDR3: CASSSAGTGNGYTF; DNA: TGTGCCAGCAGCTCCGCCGGGACAGGGAACGGCTACACCTTC
V: TRBV7-2; size: .; D: TRBD2; J: TRBJ2-1; CDR3: CASSLRTQSGGEQFF; DNA: TGTGCCAGCAGCTTAAGAACCCAATCCGGGGGGGAGCAGTTCTTC
V: TRBV7-2; size: .; D: TRBD1; J: TRBJ2-7; CDR3: CASSRKQGAPYEQYF; DNA: TGTGCCAGCAGCCGTAAACAGGGGGCCCCCTACGAGCAGTACTTC
V: TRBV11-2; size: .; D: .; J: TRBJ1-1; CDR3: CASSLDRRGPEAFF; DNA: TGTGCCAGCAGCTTAGATCGGCGGGGGCCTGAAGCTTTCTTT
V: TRBV2; size: .; D: .; J: TRBJ1-5; CDR3: CASSEVSNSNQPQHF; DNA: TGTGCCAGCAGTGAAGTGTCAAATAGCAATCAGCCCCAGCATTTT
V: TRBV9; size: .; D: .; J: TRBJ1-5; CDR3: CASSPGAGGNQPQHF; DNA: TGTGCCAGCAGCCCAGGGGCGGGGGGCAATCAGCCCCAGCATTTT
V: TRBV6-6; size: .; D: .; J: TRBJ2-1; CDR3: CASSGGGRRNEQFF; DNA: TGTGCCAGCAGCGGCGGAGGGAGGCGCAATGAGCAGTTCTTC
V: TRBV5-1; size: .; D: .; J: TRBJ1-1; CDR3: CASSLSGYTEAFF; DNA: TGCGCCAGCAGCTTGAGCGGATACACTGAAGCTTTCTTT
V: TRBV9; size: .; D: .; J: TRBJ1-1; CDR3: CASSVGNLGADTEAFF; DNA: TGTGCCAGCAGCGTAGGAAATTTAGGGGCGGACACTGAAGCTTTCTTT
V: TRBV4-3; size: .; D: .; J: TRBJ2-1; CDR3: CASSQDWPPAFYNEQFF; DNA: TGCGCCAGCAGCCAAGATTGGCCTCCCGCTTTTTACAATGAGCAGTTCTTC
V: TRBV7-9; size: .; D: .; J: TRBJ1-2; CDR3: CASSLAGPGYGYTF; DNA: TGTGCCAGCAGCTTAGCTGGGCCAGGCTATGGCTACACCTTC
V: TRBV5-1; size: .; D: .; J: TRBJ2-5; CDR3: CASSSGRGQETQYF; DNA: TGCGCCAGCAGCTCAGGGCGTGGGCAAGAGACCCAGTACTTC
V: TRBV9; size: .; D: TRBD1; J: TRBJ1-1; CDR3: CASSDTPGQGAGRGTEAFF; DNA: TGTGCCAGCAGCGACACCCCGGGACAGGGGGCAGGAAGGGGCACTGAAGCTTTCTTT
V: TRBV9; size: .; D: .; J: TRBJ2-5; CDR3: CASSVGGGGWETQYF; DNA: TGTGCCAGCAGCGTAGGAGGGGGGGGCTGGGAGACCCAGTACTTC
V: TRBV7-9; size: .; D: .; J: TRBJ1-4; CDR3: CASSHRDTNEKLFF; DNA: TGTGCCAGCAGCCACCGGGACACAAATGAAAAACTGTTTTTT
V: TRBV5-1; size: .; D: .; J: TRBJ1-1; CDR3: CASSNDPGGLGTEAFF; DNA: TGCGCCAGCAGCAACGACCCCGGGGGTTTGGGCACTGAAGCTTTCTTT
V: TRBV7-9; size: .; D: .; J: TRBJ2-7; CDR3: CASGRDLNSYEQYF; DNA: TGTGCCAGCGGCCGGGACTTGAACTCCTACGAGCAGTACTTC
V: TRBV6-5; size: once; D: TRBD2; J: TRBJ2-3; CDR3: CASSNRLAGGDTQYF; DNA: TGTGCCAGCAGCAACAGACTAGCGGGAGGTGATACGCAGTATTTT
V: TRBV5-1; size: .; D: TRBD1; J: TRBJ2-7; CDR3: CASSLGTGETYEQYF; DNA: TGCGCCAGCAGCTTGGGGACAGGGGAAACCTACGAGCAGTACTTC
V: TRBV2; size: .; D: TRBD1; J: TRBJ1-1; CDR3: CASSGQGKNTEAFF; DNA: TGTGCCAGCAGTGGACAGGGGAAGAACACTGAAGCTTTCTTT
V: TRBV5-6; size: few; D: .; J: TRBJ1-1; CDR3: CASSLYTEAFF; DNA: TGTGCCAGCAGCCTCTACACTGAAGCTTTCTTT
V: TRBV28; size: .; D: TRBD2; J: TRBJ2-7; CDR3: CASRPGLASYEQYF; DNA: TGTGCCAGCAGGCCCGGACTAGCGAGCTACGAGCAGTACTTC
V: TRBV5-6; size: .; D: TRBD1; J: TRBJ1-2; CDR3: CASSLEATGDYGYTF; DNA: TGTGCCAGCAGCTTGGAAGCGACAGGGGACTATGGCTACACCTTC
V: TRBV7-9; size: .; D: .; J: TRBJ1-3; CDR3: CASSSDRVSGNTIYF; DNA: TGTGCCAGCAGCTCGGACAGAGTCTCTGGAAACACCATATATTTT
V: TRBV18; size: .; D: .; J: TRBJ2-7; CDR3: CASSPDSYEQYF; DNA: TGTGCCAGCTCACCGGACAGTTACGAGCAGTACTTC
V: TRBV5-1; size: .; D: .; J: TRBJ1-1; CDR3: CASSLGGVPTEAFF; DNA: TGCGCCAGCAGCCTGGGGGGGGTGCCCACTGAAGCTTTCTTT
V: TRBV19; size: .; D: .; J: TRBJ2-2; CDR3: CASSISRANTGELFF; DNA: TGTGCCAGTAGTATATCCAGGGCGAACACCGGGGAGCTGTTTTTT